Only a few counts were recorded for the clone carrying this T cell receptor beta chain. Antigen: not known. TCRdb analysed the 5' RACE reads with MiXCR anew, one entry per CDR3 protein. This sample yields roughly 200,000 distinct CDR3 sequences, of which 15% to 20% are seen a single time; roughly 2.3% belongs to the top ten. This specimen belongs to a study of T-cell memory formation after mild COVID-19. Study observations and caveats: Within pre-infection memory, some responding clones were found, suggesting cross-reactive memory joined.

Sample: PBMCs or a T cell subset sorted from them (not recorded which). The receptor was derived from an adult woman who had mild COVID-19 (a few samples of this study predate the infection). Cell type and time point are not known.

The CDR3 protein is CASSQEFGTRGNEQFF. DNA for the CDR3: TGTGCCAGCAGCCAAGAATTCGGGACCCGAGGGAATGAGCAGTTCTTC. V is TRBV4-2 and J is TRBJ2-1; D may correspond to TRBD1 or TRBD2 (5 bases each). From germline, CDR1 is LGHNA and CDR2 YNFKEQ. Trimming took off 0 bases at V and 7 bases at J, with 16 bases between the two ends. The CDR3 spans 16 residues.